This T cell receptor (beta chain) comes out of a study of regulatory T cells in long-lasting Graves disease (dated by TCRdb to about 2021). General notes on the study: Antithyroid drugs had been taken for less than 3 months by newly diagnosed Graves' disease patients. Persistent Graves' disease patients were compared with newly diagnosed Graves' disease patients by peripheral blood TCR sequencing and RNA sequencing. The study was registered as a clinical trial and conducted in China. TCR sequencing covered roughly 13 persistent and around 20 newly diagnosed Graves' disease patients, some 35 samples in total.

The sample's time point label, in plain terms: newly diagnosed GD, antithyroid drugs for less than 3 months. RNA was extracted from PBMCs in TRIzol for both TCR sequencing and RNA sequencing. The diagnosis of Graves' disease followed American Thyroid Association guidelines. Patients were recruited from an endocrinology department in Xi'an, China. Each patient gave about 8.1 milliliters of peripheral blood, collected in an EDTA anticoagulant tube. Ficoll Paque Plus density gradient separation was used to isolate PBMCs, and no further T cell sorting was done. An Agilent 2100 Bioanalyzer and agarose gel were used to check RNA quality, while a NanoDrop 2000 measured RNA concentration. The protocol used for the library was multiplex PCR. The reads were generated on an Illumina HiSeq 4000. TCR beta libraries were built with iRepertoire HTBI primers and Arm-PCR amplification of CDR3 regions. Before sequencing, the PCR products went through gel purification. In the source study's methods: Gene usage analysis of CDR3 amino acid clonotypes relied on the 60 or so TRBV and around 13 TRBJ segments identified across samples. COPE and FqMerger were used to merge the filtered high-quality paired reads into contigs. BLAST was used to align contigs to IMGT TRBV, TRBD and TRBJ reference genes, and CDR3 was defined according to IMGT. Highly expanded clones were defined as clonotypes with a frequency above 0.1%. Shannon entropy was used to measure repertoire diversity, and the Gini coefficient was used to measure V-J evenness. A clonotype was considered public if more than one individual shared it. TCRdb reran the public reads through fastp at Q25 and MiXCR, keeping productive beta chains. Rows matching on CDR3 protein sequence are summarized as one entry with the most common DNA and genes. These V and J calls originate from TCRdb's pipeline instead of the authors' own analysis. The table for this sample lists 410,000 or so distinct CDR3 sequences; 15% of them were counted only once. 16% of the sample lies in the top ten.

The germline V gene yields SGHVS for CDR1 and FQNEAQ for CDR2. The CDR3 starts with the cysteine, ends with the phenylalanine, and has 15 residues. Only the CDR3 DNA is retained, 45 bases long and in frame from the first base. Compared with germline, V lacks 2 bases and J lacks 5 bases; bases without a gene match: 8. Summary of the overall study and its limitations: Only peripheral blood was studied, because thyroid tissue, the primary lesion, was inaccessible. Patients with persistent disease shared more public clonotypes (around 3,000) than newly diagnosed patients did (more than 900). Only the TCR beta chain was sequenced and analyzed. Persistent disease showed preferential use of TRBV28, TRBJ1-2 and TRBJ2-5, whereas newly diagnosed disease favored TRBV20-1 and TRBJ2-1. Persistent Graves' disease patients showed lower TCR Shannon entropy and fewer highly expanded clones than newly diagnosed patients, suggesting clonal expansion. The authors noted that the small sample size was a limitation that may lower accuracy.

Ten or more counts support this clonotype. What antigen it recognizes has not been identified. One base away there is no much larger clone; base qualities are not given. A further study also used this sample, focusing on T cells in Graves' hyperthyroidism and ophthalmopathy. The second publication reports: Graves' hyperthyroidism was defined as stable when no progression to ophthalmopathy occurred over 18 months of follow-up. The hyperthyroidism patients were between 18 and 65 years old and newly diagnosed, with a disease duration of less than 2 months. Patients with uncontrolled infections, other autoimmune diseases, pregnancy or lactation were excluded. Diagnoses were based on clinical symptoms, serum thyroxine and TRAb, thyroid ultrasound and orbital computed tomography. The first round of RT-PCR for the TCR CDR3 was performed with the HTBI primer set and the Qiagen OneStep RT-PCR kit. Most expanded thyroid clonotypes (frequency above 0.001) were also detected in blood, a finding suggesting that blood repertoires may reflect thyroid immune responses. Ophthalmopathy was separated from stable hyperthyroidism by a 13 V-J signature model, with 85% to 90% sensitivity and just over 81% specificity obtained in cross-validation and 80%/75% obtained in testing. In validation, progression to ophthalmopathy was predicted by the model with around 70% sensitivity and around 76% specificity, a median of roughly 6 months before onset. A discovery cohort of around 98 patients, approximately 44 with Graves' ophthalmopathy and fewer than 65 with stable Graves' hyperthyroidism, was used to find distinguishing TCR V-J signatures. Prospective prediction of ophthalmopathy was tested in an independent validation cohort of 18 to 20 hyperthyroidism patients and some 17 patients who later progressed to ophthalmopathy. The 100 or so discovery patients were randomly split 7:3 into training and test sets. The study also compared thyroid tissue and blood T-cell repertoires from about six Graves' hyperthyroidism patients. After sampling, hyperthyroidism patients received methimazole starting at 30 mg daily, and ophthalmopathy patients received high-dose intravenous methylprednisolone. Libraries were constructed in a second round of multiplex PCR, after which size selection and purification were performed. The libraries were sequenced on an Illumina HiSeq2000 using paired-end 100 bp reads. SOAPnuke was used to process the raw data, with reads discarded if the reads contained adapters or uncalled bases, had a mean Phred below 15, or lacked an exact constant-primer or identifier match. COPE v1.2.5 was used to merge high-quality paired reads, and clonotypes were defined as unique nucleotide sequences. Clonotypes were aligned to IMGT TRBV, TRBD and TRBJ reference segments using MiTCR v1.1. The analysis was restricted to V-J combinations with a frequency above 0.0001, which together covered 99.2% of the repertoires. The TCS score was defined as F50 (clonal expansion) divided by E x V (chaos), with BLOSUM62-based TCRdist calculated between CDR3 peptides within each V-J. Welch's t-statistics and random forest reduced just over 500 V-J features to 13, which were used in a naive Bayes classifier (R e1071). No statistical method was used to set the sample size in advance, and investigators knew the group allocation. According to the paper, TCR Vbeta CDR3 sequencing was carried out on 135 peripheral blood samples, which came from 40 to 45 ophthalmopathy, 70 to 80 hyperthyroidism and roughly 17 progressor patients.

The receptor's source is a woman aged 25 to 45 with Graves disease. Donor details come from another sample of the same person, matched by shared clones. The sequencing here drew on peripheral blood mononuclear cells (PBMCs), taken at new diagnosis, from a patient treated with antithyroid drugs. This sequence uses TRBV7-8 and TRBJ2-5; the junction holds 7 bases that match TRBD2. This receptor has the CDR3 CASSLTLLAAETQYF. The sequenced DNA: TGTGCCAGCAGCTTAACTCTTCTAGCGGCGGAGACCCAGTACTTC.